The clone carrying this T cell receptor (beta chain) was recorded only once. The source of the sample is a study of T cell responses to AZD1222 COVID-19 vaccine. Here immunoSEQ multiplex PCR was the method, and the copy in TCRdb shows in-frame clones only, minus some. Of approximately 110,000 clones listed, about 87% are singletons. J gave up 1 base and V 4 bases, and 7 bases lay outside the gene matches. Germline loops: CDR1 SGHAT, CDR2 FQNNGV. This CDR3 comprises 16 residues. The receptor was isolated from an adult in good health. Specimen: peripheral blood, collected on day 0 of AZD1222 vaccination. The V gene is TRBV11-2, the J gene TRBJ2-1; 7 nucleotides line up with TRBD1. CDR3: CASSSPPGQSYNEQFF. DNA for the CDR3: TGTGCCAGCAGCTCCCCCCCGGGACAGTCCTACAATGAGCAGTTCTTC.